Following are 25 T cell receptor beta chains from one sample sequenced in a study of cytomegalovirus exposure and HLA in healthy donors. The PCR ran on 60 Vbeta and 13 Jbeta primers. Sequencing used immunoSEQ multiplex PCR; TCRdb keeps in-frame clones, though not all of them. The data show under 150,000 clones, with roughly 71% seen just once and 1.3% to 1.5% held by the top ten. The material sequenced was PBMCs. The receptor set was obtained from a woman in her 40s in good health and CMV-seronegative.

The V and J genes are TRBV5-1 and TRBJ2-2, with TRBD2 matching 13 bases. V lost 4 bases and J lost 6; bases outside the gene matches: 9. This CDR3 is built from 17 residues. CDR1 is SGHRS, CDR2 YFSETQ, per germline. The CDR3 here is CASSPTKLAGGAGELFF. In DNA, the CDR3 is TGCGCCAGCAGCCCGACGAAACTAGCGGGGGGGGCCGGGGAGCTGTTTTTT.

The chain carries TRBV19 and TRBJ2-1, with 7 nucleotides matching TRBD1. The germline V gene has CDR1 LNHDA and CDR2 SQIVND (reference sequence). The CDR3 contains 14 residues. Trimming at V came to 3 bases and at J to 7 bases, leaving 6 bases not matched to a gene. The CDR3 DNA sequence: TGTGCCAGTAGTATTCCGACAGGGCGTAATGAGCAGTTCTTC. Translating it yields CASSIPTGRNEQFF.

The chain uses TRBV27 and TRBJ1-1; possibly TRBD1 for D (5 bases). There are 14 residues in the CDR3. CDR1 and CDR2 from the germline V gene are MNHEY and SMNVEV (reference sequence). The V gene lost 6 bases and the J gene lost 0 bases, with 11 bases spanning the gap. The CDR3 nucleotides are TGTGCCAGCAGCTACAGGCCAATGAACACTGAAGCTTTCTTT. Translation gives CASSYRPMNTEAFF.

CDR3: CATSRPAAGTGELFF. The CDR3 DNA is TGTGCCACCAGCAGGCCGGCGGCAGGGACCGGGGAGCTGTTTTTT. The chain combines TRBV15 with TRBJ2-2, with a weak D call TRBD1 (5 bases). V dropped 3 bases and J dropped 5 bases, with 13 bases sitting between them. In germline, CDR1 is LNHNV, CDR2 YYDKDF (reference sequence). CDR3 size: 15 residues.

The J gene is TRBJ2-7, the V gene TRBV29-1; 7 nucleotides agree with TRBD1. The germline CDR1 and CDR2 sequences are SQVTM and ANQGSEA. The CDR3 sequence is 12 residues long. V trimming: 7 bases; J trimming: 0 bases; junction bases outside the gene matches: 3. The CDR3, as DNA: TGCAGCGCGACAGGGAGCTCCTACGAGCAGTACTTC. The encoded protein is CSATGSSYEQYF.

The gene calls are TRBV7-8 and TRBJ1-2, with a tentative D call TRBD1 (5 bases). The V gene's germline CDR1 is SGHVS and CDR2 FQNEAQ. Trimming cost V 5 bases and J 6 bases, with 19 bases left between them. The CDR3 contains 15 residues. CDR3 DNA: TGTGCCAGCAGCCCAGGGACCGGGAGGAAACATGGCTACACCTTC. Translating gives CASSPGTGRKHGYTF.

In its sample, this clone was seen a few times. V and J are TRBV7-9 and TRBJ2-1, with D unresolved. The CDR3 is 12 amino acids. In germline, CDR1 is SEHNR, CDR2 FQNEAQ (reference sequence). Deletions cut 5 bases from V and 8 bases from J, with 10 bases between. DNA of the CDR3: TGTGCCAGCAGCCCGGTTGCGGATGAGCAGTTCTTC. Translating it yields CASSPVADEQFF.

The chain recombines TRBV10-2 with TRBJ2-1, with 11 bases fitting TRBD2. The CDR3 has 16 residues. Germline CDR1 reads WSHSY; CDR2 reads SAAADI. Trimming at V came to 6 bases and at J to 0 bases, leaving 4 bases not matched to a gene. The CDR3 DNA reads as TGCGCCAGCAGCCCAGGACTAGCGGGCTCCTACAATGAGCAGTTCTTC. It translates to CASSPGLAGSYNEQFF.

The rearrangement uses TRBV6-5 and TRBJ2-5; the D gene is possibly TRBD2 (6 bases). The CDR3 runs to 14 residues. V was trimmed by 4 bases and J by 8 bases, leaving 17 bases between them. Per germline, CDR1 MNHEY and CDR2 SVGAGI. CDR3 loop: CASSSPGTQKTQYF. The CDR3 bases are TGTGCCAGCAGTTCCCCCGGGACTCAGAAAACCCAGTACTTC.

This clone was picked up a small number of times. The CDR3 DNA is TGTGCCAGCAGCCCGGGGACAGGGGCACGTACCGTCACAGATACGCAGTATTTT. Its translation: CASSPGTGARTVTDTQYF. V gene TRBV9 combines with J gene TRBJ2-3; 10 bases agree with TRBD1. CDR3 size: 18 residues. Germline V lookup: CDR1 SGDLS, CDR2 YYNGEE. V shed 4 bases and J 2 bases; nucleotides not matched to a gene: 13.

The chain links TRBV5-1 to TRBJ1-4; D uncertain. The V and J ends lost 5 bases and 8 bases respectively, with 16 bases between them. The length of the CDR3 is 14 residues. Germline CDR1 is SGHRS and CDR2 is YFSETQ. The CDR3 coding sequence is TGCGCCAGCAGAGTTGATGGTTCACGGGAAAAACTGTTTTTT. The encoded protein is CASRVDGSREKLFF. The full variable domain, in which reference TRBV5-1 and TRBJ1-4 provide the parts outside the CDR3, is KAGVTQTPRYLIKTRGQQVTLSCSPISGHRSVSWYQQTPGQGLQFLFEYFSETQRNKGNFPGRFSGRQFSNSRSEMNVSTLELGDSALYLCASRVDGSREKLFFGSGTQLSVL.

The chain employs TRBV7-9 and TRBJ1-1, with D maybe TRBD1 (6 bases). V shed 5 bases and J shed 0 bases, with 10 bases lying between them. CDR1 is SEHNR, CDR2 FQNEAQ, per germline (reference sequence). The CDR3 is made up of 14 amino acids. The CDR3 region is CASSPGVMNTEAFF. The CDR3 nucleotides read TGTGCCAGCAGCCCAGGGGTGATGAACACTGAAGCTTTCTTT.

The chain employs TRBV2 and TRBJ2-4; maybe TRBD2 (7 bases). CDR1 is SNHLY, CDR2 FYNNEI, per germline. This CDR3 contains 11 residues. The DNA for the CDR3 is TGTGGGGGGGGGCTGGGAAACATTCAGTACTTC. The encoded protein is CGGGLGNIQYF. The variable domain in full, completed from reference TRBV2 and TRBJ2-4, reads EPEVTQTPSHQVTQMGQEVILRCVPISNHLYFYWYRQILGQKVEFLVSFYNNEISEKSEIFDDQFSVERPDGSNFTLKIRSTKLEDSAMYFCGGGLGNIQYFGAGTRLSVL.

The chain uses TRBV6-1 and TRBJ1-6, with D uncertain. Germline-derived CDR1 and CDR2 are MNHNS and SASEGT. The CDR3 has 13 amino acids. V was clipped by 4 bases and J by 9 bases, with 10 bases between them. The CDR3 DNA is TGTGCCAGCAGTGGGGAGTCGAGTTCACCCCTCCACTTT. Encoded protein: CASSGESSSPLHF.

V and J are TRBV7-2 and TRBJ2-7, with D unclear. Trimming removed 5 bases from V and 1 base from J, with 12 bases in between. This CDR3 is 14 amino acids long. Germline CDR1 SGHTA, CDR2 FQGNSA. CDR3 sequence reads: CASSRPPLSYEQYF. The CDR3 region has the DNA TGTGCCAGCAGCCGTCCCCCCTTATCCTACGAGCAGTACTTC.

The gene calls are TRBV4-1 and TRBJ1-6, with D possibly being TRBD1 (5 bases). Germline lookup yields CDR1 MGHRA and CDR2 YSYEKL. The V and J ends lost 1 base and 7 bases respectively, with 17 bases between them. CDR3 length: 17 amino acids. This chain's CDR3 is CASSQGPFDRKNSPLHF. The CDR3, as DNA: TGCGCCAGCAGCCAAGGGCCCTTTGACAGAAAAAATTCACCCCTCCACTTT.

In its sample, this clone was seen a few times. This chain uses TRBV5-5 with TRBJ1-5; 7 bases line up with TRBD1. The CDR3 is 14 residues long. The V and J ends lost 3 bases and 3 bases, in that order; junction bases with no gene match: 3. In germline, CDR1 is SGHKS, CDR2 YYEKEE (reference sequence). CDR3 residues: CASSYRGSNQPQHF. The CDR3 nucleotides are TGTGCCAGCAGCTACAGGGGTTCCAATCAGCCCCAGCATTTT.

The chain is built from TRBV19 and TRBJ1-1; 8 nucleotides line up with TRBD1. CDR1 is LNHDA, CDR2 SQIVND, per germline (reference sequence). This CDR3 has 15 residues. V lost 7 bases and J lost 2; bases outside the gene matches: 9. CDR3 amino acids: CASTRIGTGNTEAFF. CDR3 nucleotides: TGTGCCAGTACCAGAATCGGGACAGGCAACACTGAAGCTTTCTTT.

The CDR3 nucleotides read TGTGCCAGCAGTCAACATACGGAATCAAGAGCGGGGGGGAGAGATACGCAGTATTTT. Translating it yields CASSQHTESRAGGRDTQYF. The J gene is TRBJ2-3, the V gene TRBV6-4; 10 bases align to TRBD2. V shed 5 bases and J 5 bases; nucleotides not matched to a gene: 19. Per germline, CDR1 MRHNA and CDR2 SNTAGT. The CDR3 has 19 amino acids.

This clone appeared a single time. The genes are TRBV19 and TRBJ1-4; a possible D gene is TRBD1 (6 bases). The CDR3 sequence is 15 residues long. The V and J ends lost 9 bases and 7 bases respectively, with 21 bases between them. Germline CDR1 LNHDA, CDR2 SQIVND (reference sequence). The CDR3 DNA follows: TGTGCCAGCAGAAGGGGGGGCGGAGGGCCTGAAAAACTGTTTTTT. Translating it yields CASRRGGGGPEKLFF. Variable domain in full (rest from reference TRBV19 and TRBJ1-4): DGGITQSPKYLFRKEGQNVTLSCEQNLNHDAMYWYRQDPGQGLRLIYYSQIVNDFQKGDIAEGYSVSREKKESFPLTVTSAQKNPTAFYLCASRRGGGGPEKLFFGSGTQLSVL.

The chain employs TRBV28 and TRBJ1-2, with a weak D call TRBD1 (6 bases). Germline loops: CDR1 MDHEN, CDR2 SYDVKM. The CDR3 spans 15 residues. V lost 5 bases to trimming and J lost 4 bases, with 17 bases between them. The CDR3 region has the DNA TGTGCCAGCAGTACCCCGGGGGGCCCCATCTATGGCTACACCTTC. This sequence encodes CASSTPGGPIYGYTF.

The chain links TRBV27 to TRBJ2-7, with D possibly TRBD1 on 5 matching bases. The CDR3 runs to 13 residues. Germline CDR1 and CDR2: MNHEY and SMNVEV (reference sequence). V was shortened by 3 bases and J by 4 bases, with 10 bases between the two germline ends. The CDR3 spells CASSLDINYEQYF. The CDR3 DNA is TGTGCCAGCAGTTTGGACATAAATTACGAGCAGTACTTC.

The V call is TRBV20-1, the J call TRBJ2-7, with D uncertain. The CDR3 extends over 11 amino acids. V was trimmed by 5 bases and J by 6 bases, leaving 11 bases between them. The V gene's germline CDR1 is DFQATT and CDR2 SNEGSKA (reference sequence). The CDR3 bases are TGCAGTGCTGGCGGTCCCCTCGAGCAGTACTTC. Its protein product is CSAGGPLEQYF.

The genes are TRBV5-1 and TRBJ1-2; 11 nucleotides match TRBD1. The length of the CDR3 is 14 residues. The germline gives CDR1 SGHRS, CDR2 YFSETQ. The junction had 6 bases not matched to a gene; V was cut back by 4 bases and J by 7 bases. The CDR3 here is CASSPGQGAGGYTF. Written as DNA, the CDR3 is TGCGCCAGCAGCCCCGGACAGGGGGCGGGTGGCTACACCTTC.

The chain employs TRBV18 and TRBJ2-7; D might be TRBD1 (5 bases). The germline gives CDR1 KGHSH, CDR2 LQKENI. The CDR3 covers 14 residues. Deletions cut 6 bases from V and 0 bases from J, with 12 bases between. This CDR3 is CASSEATGSYEQYF. The CDR3 DNA follows: TGTGCCAGCTCCGAAGCTACAGGCTCCTACGAGCAGTACTTC. The whole variable domain, remainder taken from reference TRBV18 and TRBJ2-7, is NAGVMQNPRHLVRRRGQEARLRCSPMKGHSHVYWYRQLPEEGLKFMVYLQKENIIDESGMPKERFSAEFPKEGPSILRIQQVVRGDSAAYFCASSEATGSYEQYFGPGTRLTVT.